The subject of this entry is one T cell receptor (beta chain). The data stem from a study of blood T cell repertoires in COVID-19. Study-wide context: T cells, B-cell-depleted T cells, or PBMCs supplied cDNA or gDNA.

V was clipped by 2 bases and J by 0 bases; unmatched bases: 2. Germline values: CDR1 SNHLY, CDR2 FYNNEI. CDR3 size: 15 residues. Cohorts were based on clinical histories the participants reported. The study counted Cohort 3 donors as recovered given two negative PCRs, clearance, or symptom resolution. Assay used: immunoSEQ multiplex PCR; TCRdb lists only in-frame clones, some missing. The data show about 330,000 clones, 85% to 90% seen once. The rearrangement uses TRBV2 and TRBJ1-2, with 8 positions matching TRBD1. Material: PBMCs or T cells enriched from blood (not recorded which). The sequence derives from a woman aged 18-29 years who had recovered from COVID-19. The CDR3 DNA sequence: TGTGCCAGCAGTGAAAAGACAGGGGCTAACTATGGCTACACCTTC. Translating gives CASSEKTGANYGYTF. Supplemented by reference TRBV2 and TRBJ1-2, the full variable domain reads EPEVTQTPSHQVTQMGQEVILRCVPISNHLYFYWYRQILGQKVEFLVSFYNNEISEKSEIFDDQFSVERPDGSNFTLKIRSTKLEDSAMYFCASSEKTGANYGYTFGSGTRLTVV.